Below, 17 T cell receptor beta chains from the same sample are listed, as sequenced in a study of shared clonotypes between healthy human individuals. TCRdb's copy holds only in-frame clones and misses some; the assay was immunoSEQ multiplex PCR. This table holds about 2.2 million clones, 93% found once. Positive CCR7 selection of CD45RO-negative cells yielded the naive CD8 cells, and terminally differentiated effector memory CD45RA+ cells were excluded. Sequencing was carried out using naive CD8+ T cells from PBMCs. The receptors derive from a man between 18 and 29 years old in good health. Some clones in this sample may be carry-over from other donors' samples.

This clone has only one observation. The CDR3: CASTPGPGRRRINQPQHF. CDR3 in DNA: TGTGCCAGCACCCCTGGCCCGGGACGCCGCCGAATCAATCAGCCCCAGCATTTT. V gene TRBV28 combines with J gene TRBJ1-5; the D gene is possibly TRBD1 (5 bases). Trimming removed 7 bases from V and 3 bases from J, with 25 bases in between. Looked up from germline, CDR1 is MDHEN and CDR2 is SYDVKM. This CDR3 region has 18 residues.

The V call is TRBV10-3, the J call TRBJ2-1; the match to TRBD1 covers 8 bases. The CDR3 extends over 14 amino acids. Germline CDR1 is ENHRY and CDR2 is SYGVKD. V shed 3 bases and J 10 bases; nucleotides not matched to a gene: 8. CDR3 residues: CAISDLLGQGEQFF. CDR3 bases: TGTGCCATCAGTGACCTTCTTGGACAGGGCGAGCAGTTCTTC.

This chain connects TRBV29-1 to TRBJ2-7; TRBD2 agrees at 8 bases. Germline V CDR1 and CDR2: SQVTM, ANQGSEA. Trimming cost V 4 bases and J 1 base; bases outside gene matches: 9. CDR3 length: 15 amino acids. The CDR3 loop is CSVAGGPSSSYEQYF. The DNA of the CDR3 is TGCAGCGTTGCGGGAGGGCCTTCATCGTCCTACGAGCAGTACTTC.

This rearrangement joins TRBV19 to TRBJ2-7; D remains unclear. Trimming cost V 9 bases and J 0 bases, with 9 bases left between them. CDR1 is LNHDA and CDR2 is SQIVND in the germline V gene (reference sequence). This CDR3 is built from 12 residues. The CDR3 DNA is TGTGCCAGGACATTGGCCTCCTACGAGCAGTACTTC. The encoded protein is CARTLASYEQYF.

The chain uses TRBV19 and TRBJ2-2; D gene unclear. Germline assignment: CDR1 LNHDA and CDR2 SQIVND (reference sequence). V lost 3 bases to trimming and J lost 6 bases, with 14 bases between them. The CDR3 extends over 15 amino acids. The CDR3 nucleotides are TGTGCCAGTAGTATGGCTAGGTCGGGCGCCGGGGAGCTGTTTTTT. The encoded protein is CASSMARSGAGELFF.

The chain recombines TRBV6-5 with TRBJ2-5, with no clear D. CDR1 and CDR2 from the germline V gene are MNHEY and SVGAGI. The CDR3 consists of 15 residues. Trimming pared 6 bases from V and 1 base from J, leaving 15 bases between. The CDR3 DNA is TGTGCCAGCAGCCCCCGCGGCAGGCCCCAAGAGACCCAGTACTTC. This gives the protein CASSPRGRPQETQYF.

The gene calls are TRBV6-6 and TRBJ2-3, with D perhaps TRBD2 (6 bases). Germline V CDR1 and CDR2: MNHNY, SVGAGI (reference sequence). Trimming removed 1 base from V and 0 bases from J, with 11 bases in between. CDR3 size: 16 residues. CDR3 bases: TGTGCCAGCAGTTACTTCGGGGGAAAGAGCACAGATACGCAGTATTTT. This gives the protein CASSYFGGKSTDTQYF.

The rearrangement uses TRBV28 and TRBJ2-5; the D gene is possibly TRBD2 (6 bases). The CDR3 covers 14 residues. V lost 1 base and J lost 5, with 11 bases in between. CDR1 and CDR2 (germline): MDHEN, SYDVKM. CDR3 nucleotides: TGTGCCAGCAGTTTATCGGAGGGGTGGGAGACCCAGTACTTC. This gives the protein CASSLSEGWETQYF.

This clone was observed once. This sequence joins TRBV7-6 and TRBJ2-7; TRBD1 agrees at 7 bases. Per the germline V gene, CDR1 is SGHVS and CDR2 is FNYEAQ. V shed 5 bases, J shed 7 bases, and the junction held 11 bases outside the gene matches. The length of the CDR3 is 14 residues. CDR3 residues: CASSPQTGLREQYF. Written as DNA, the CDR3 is TGTGCCAGCAGCCCCCAGACAGGGCTGCGAGAGCAGTACTTC.

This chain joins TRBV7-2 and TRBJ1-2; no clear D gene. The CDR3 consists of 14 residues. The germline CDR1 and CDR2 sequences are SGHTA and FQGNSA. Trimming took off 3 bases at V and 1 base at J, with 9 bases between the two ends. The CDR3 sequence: CASSFIGYNYGYTF. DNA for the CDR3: TGTGCCAGCAGCTTCATAGGCTATAACTATGGCTACACCTTC.

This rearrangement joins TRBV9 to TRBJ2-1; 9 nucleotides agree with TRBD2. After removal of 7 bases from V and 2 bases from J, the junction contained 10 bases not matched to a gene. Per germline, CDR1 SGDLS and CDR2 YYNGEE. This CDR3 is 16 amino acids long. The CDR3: CASSPRLAATYNEQFF. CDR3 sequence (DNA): TGTGCCAGCTCCCCCCGACTAGCGGCTACCTACAATGAGCAGTTCTTC.

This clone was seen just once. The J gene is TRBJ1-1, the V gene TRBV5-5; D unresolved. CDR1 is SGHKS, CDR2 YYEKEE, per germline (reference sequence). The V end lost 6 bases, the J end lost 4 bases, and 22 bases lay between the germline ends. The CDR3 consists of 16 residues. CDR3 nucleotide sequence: TGTGCCAGCACCCCTACTGTCCTGACCCTCGGCACTGAAGCTTTCTTT. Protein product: CASTPTVLTLGTEAFF.

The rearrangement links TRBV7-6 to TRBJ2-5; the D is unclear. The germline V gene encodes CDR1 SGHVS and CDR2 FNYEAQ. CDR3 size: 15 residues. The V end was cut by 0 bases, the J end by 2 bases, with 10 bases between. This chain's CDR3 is CASSLALSIQETQYF. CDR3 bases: TGTGCCAGCAGCTTAGCGCTCAGTATTCAAGAGACCCAGTACTTC.

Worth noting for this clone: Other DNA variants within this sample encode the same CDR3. The CDR3 reads CASSFGRGYYEQYF. CDR3 coding DNA: TGTGCCAGCAGTTTCGGGAGGGGCTACTACGAGCAGTACTTC. This sequence joins TRBV28 and TRBJ2-7; 8 positions match TRBD2. From germline, CDR1 is MDHEN and CDR2 SYDVKM. J gave up 3 bases and V 3 bases, and 4 bases lay outside the gene matches. The CDR3 is 14 residues long.

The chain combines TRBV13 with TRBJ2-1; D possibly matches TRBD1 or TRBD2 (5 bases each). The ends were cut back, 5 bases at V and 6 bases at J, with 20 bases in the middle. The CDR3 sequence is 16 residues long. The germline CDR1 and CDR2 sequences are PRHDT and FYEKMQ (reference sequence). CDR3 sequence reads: CASSATGTGRANEQFF. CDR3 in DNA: TGTGCCAGCAGCGCCACCGGGACGGGACGGGCCAATGAGCAGTTCTTC.

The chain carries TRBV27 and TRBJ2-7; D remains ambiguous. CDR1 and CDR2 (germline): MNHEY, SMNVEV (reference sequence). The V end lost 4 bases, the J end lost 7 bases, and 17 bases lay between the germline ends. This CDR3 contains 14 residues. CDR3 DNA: TGTGCCAGCAGTTCACTTCCAGGTTTCAAAGAGCAGTACTTC. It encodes CASSSLPGFKEQYF.

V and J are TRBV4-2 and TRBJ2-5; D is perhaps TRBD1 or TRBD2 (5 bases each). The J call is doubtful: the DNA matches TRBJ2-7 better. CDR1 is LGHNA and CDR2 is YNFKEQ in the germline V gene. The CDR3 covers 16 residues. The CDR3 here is CASSQRRDLSSYEQYF. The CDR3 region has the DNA TGTGCCAGCAGCCAACGTAGGGACCTATCATCCTACGAGCAGTACTTC.